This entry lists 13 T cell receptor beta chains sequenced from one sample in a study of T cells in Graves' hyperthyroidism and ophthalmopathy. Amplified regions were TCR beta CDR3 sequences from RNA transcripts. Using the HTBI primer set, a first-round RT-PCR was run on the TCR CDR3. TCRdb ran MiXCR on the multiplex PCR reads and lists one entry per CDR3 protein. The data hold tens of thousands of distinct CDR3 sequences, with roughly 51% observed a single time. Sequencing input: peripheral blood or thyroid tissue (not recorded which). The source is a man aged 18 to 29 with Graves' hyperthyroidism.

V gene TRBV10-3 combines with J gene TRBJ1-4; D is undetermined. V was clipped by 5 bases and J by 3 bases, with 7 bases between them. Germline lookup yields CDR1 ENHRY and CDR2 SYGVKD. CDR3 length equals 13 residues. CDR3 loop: CAISPAANEKLFF. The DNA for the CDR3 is TGTGCCATCAGTCCCGCGGCTAATGAAAAACTGTTTTTT.

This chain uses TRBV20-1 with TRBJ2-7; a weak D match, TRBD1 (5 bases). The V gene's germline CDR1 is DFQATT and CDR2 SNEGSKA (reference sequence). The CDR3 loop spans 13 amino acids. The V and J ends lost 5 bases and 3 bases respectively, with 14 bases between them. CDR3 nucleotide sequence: TGCAGTGCTCTAACAAGGACAAACTACGAGCAGTACTTC. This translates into CSALTRTNYEQYF.

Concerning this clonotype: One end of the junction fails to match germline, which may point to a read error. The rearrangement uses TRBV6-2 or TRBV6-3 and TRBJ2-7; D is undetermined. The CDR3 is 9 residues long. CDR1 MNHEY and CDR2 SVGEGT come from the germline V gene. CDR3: CASTYKQYF. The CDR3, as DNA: TGTGCCAGCACCTACAAGCAGTACTTC.

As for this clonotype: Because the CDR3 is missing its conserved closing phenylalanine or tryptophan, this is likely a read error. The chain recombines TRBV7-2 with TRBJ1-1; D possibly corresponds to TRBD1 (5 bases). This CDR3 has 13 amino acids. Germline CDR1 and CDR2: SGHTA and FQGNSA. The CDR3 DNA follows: TGTGCCAGCAGCGTAGCAGGGAACACTAAAGCTTTCCTT. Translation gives CASSVAGNTKAFL.

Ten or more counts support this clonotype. The DNA for the CDR3 is TGCAGTGCTACCCCTGGGACAGGGGCTACCTACGAGCAGTACTTC. Translated: CSATPGTGATYEQYF. This chain joins TRBV20-1 and TRBJ2-7, with 10 nucleotides matching TRBD1. The CDR3 covers 15 residues. Germline CDR1 reads DFQATT; CDR2 reads SNEGSKA (reference sequence). The V segment lost 4 bases and the J segment 2 bases; nucleotides outside the gene matches: 8.

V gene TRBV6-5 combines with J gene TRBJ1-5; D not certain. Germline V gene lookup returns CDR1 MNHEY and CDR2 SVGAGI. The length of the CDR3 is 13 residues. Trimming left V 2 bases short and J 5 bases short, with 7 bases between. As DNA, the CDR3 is TGTGCCAGCAGTTACACCCCGGATCAGCCCCAGCATTTT. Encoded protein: CASSYTPDQPQHF.

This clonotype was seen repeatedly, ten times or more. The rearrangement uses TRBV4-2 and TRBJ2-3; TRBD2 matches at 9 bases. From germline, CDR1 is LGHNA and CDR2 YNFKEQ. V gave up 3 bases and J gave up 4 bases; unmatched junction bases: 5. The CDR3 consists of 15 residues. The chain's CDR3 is CASSHQAGGPDTQYF. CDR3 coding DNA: TGTGCCAGCAGCCATCAAGCGGGAGGACCAGATACGCAGTATTTT.

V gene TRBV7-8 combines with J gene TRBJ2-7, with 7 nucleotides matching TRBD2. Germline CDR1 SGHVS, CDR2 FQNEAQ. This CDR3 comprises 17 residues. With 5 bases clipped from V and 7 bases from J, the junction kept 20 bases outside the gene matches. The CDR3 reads CASSSGSGLAVPSEQYF. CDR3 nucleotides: TGTGCCAGCAGCAGCGGTAGTGGGCTAGCGGTCCCTAGTGAGCAGTACTTC.

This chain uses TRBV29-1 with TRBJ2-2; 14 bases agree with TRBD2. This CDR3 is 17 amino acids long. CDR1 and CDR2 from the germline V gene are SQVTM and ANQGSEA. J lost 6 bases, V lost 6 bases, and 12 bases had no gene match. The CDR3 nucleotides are TGCAGCGTGAGGCCCGGGACTAGCGGGAGTTCGGCCGGGGAGCTGTTTTTT. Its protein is CSVRPGTSGSSAGELFF.

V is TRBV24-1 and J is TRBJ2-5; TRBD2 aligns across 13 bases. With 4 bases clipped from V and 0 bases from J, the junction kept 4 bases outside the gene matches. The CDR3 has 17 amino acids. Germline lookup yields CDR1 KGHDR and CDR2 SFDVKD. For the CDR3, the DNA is TGTGCCACCAGTGAAGGGGGACTAGCGGGATACCAAGAGACCCAGTACTTC. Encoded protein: CATSEGGLAGYQETQYF.

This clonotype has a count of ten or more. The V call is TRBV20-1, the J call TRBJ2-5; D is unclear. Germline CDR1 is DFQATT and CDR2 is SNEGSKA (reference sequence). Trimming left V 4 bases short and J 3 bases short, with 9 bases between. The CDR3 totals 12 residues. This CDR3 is CSAKVGKETQYF. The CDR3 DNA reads TGCAGTGCTAAGGTCGGAAAAGAGACCCAGTACTTC.

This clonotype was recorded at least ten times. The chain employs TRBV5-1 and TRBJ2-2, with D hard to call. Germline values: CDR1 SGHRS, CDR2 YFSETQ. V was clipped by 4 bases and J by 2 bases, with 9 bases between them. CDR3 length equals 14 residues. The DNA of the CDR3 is TGCGCCAGCAGCCCTACCCGTAACACCGGGGAGCTGTTTTTT. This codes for CASSPTRNTGELFF.

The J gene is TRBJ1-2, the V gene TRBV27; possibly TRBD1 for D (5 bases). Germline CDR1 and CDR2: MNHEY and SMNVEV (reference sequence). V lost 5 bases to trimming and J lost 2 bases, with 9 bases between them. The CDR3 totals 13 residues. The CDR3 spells CASSREGNYGYTF. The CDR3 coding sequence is TGTGCCAGCAGTCGCGAGGGGAACTATGGCTACACCTTC.